Here is one T cell receptor (beta chain) with its context. The identical CDR3 is also encoded by other nucleotide sequences in the sample. CDR1 is MDHEN, CDR2 SYDVKM, per germline. The CDR3 extends over 14 amino acids. The V segment lost 8 bases and the J segment 1 base; nucleotides outside the gene matches: 6. This sample was taken from a study of T cell changes during pregnancy in multiple sclerosis. This table comes from immunoSEQ multiplex PCR, and its TCRdb copy is limited to in-frame clones, with some not included. The repertoire has about 87,000 clones, around 93% of them found once; the top ten carry about 1.4%.

Sequenced material: peripheral blood, taken in the third trimester of pregnancy. This chain joins TRBV28 and TRBJ2-3, with 7 bases lining up with TRBD2. This sequence originates from a female donor in good health, enrolled as a control in a pregnancy study. CDR3 coding DNA: TGTGCCAGCTCCTTCCTAGCGGGCACAGATACGCAGTATTTT. Its protein product is CASSFLAGTDTQYF.